The entry below gives a single T cell receptor beta chain sequence along with its context. Its specific antigen is unknown. No clone much larger than this one lies a single base away; base qualities are absent. This sample is part of a study of blood T cell repertoires in COVID-19 (dated by TCRdb to the early 2020s). Regarding the research as a whole: The collaborator samples originated in the United States, Italy and Spain and spanned the acute and convalescent phases of COVID-19. The prospective study material was composed of cDNA or gDNA derived from T cells, B-cell-depleted T cells, or PBMCs. Samples came from the ongoing ImmuneRACE study (first 160 participants) plus 1,254 subjects from 6 global collaborators. The repertoires were released in a freely available public database meant as a resource for research on the immune response to SARS-CoV-2. Sample metadata almost always included a de-identified subject ID, COVID-19 status, age in years and sex. Deeply sampled blood TCRbeta repertoires from subjects exposed to, actively infected with, or recovered from COVID-19 were included in the dataset. Where available, HLA class I and class II types were taken from metadata supplied by the sample provider and were not determined by assay-based typing. Summary of the overall study and its limitations: The quantity of clinical and demographic metadata differed by source and by participant and was supplied without curation.

Per the germline V gene, MNHNS is the CDR1 and SASEGT is the CDR2. Counted from cysteine to phenylalanine, this CDR3 has 14 amino acids. The kept DNA is CDR3 alone, 42 bases in frame from the first base. Relative to germline, V is missing 5 bases and J is missing 6 bases, with 7 bases of the junction outside any gene match. TCRbeta CDR3 regions were amplified from genomic DNA using the immunoSEQ Assay, a bias-controlled multiplex PCR. Under the source paper's analysis protocol: Within the assay, amplification of reference gene primers was used to estimate how many nucleated cells each sample contained. To quantify the absolute abundance of each unique TCRbeta CDR3 rearrangement, sequence reads were collapsed and filtered. Productive Simpson clonality was computed per sample as the square root of Simpson's diversity index over productive rearrangements. TCRdb stores this immuneACCESS table with in-frame sequences only. Part of the clones is absent; in the studies checked, under half of the shortfall reflects unresolved V genes, and no reason is known for the rest. V and J calls and clone size are copied from that table; D and trimming were computed from the DNA. The sample yields 95,000 to 100,000 clones; 79% were counted once. Less than 20% of the sample is taken by the ten largest.

Collaborating institutions collected whole blood in K2EDTA tubes following their own protocols. For TCRbeta analysis, collaborators shipped samples as frozen whole blood, isolated PBMCs, or DNA extracted from either of those sample types. Sequencing was carried out using peripheral blood. The receptor comes from a woman older than 75 with active or convalescent COVID-19. The chain is made from TRBV6-1 and TRBJ2-7, with TRBD1 identical over 10 junction bases. The DNA sequence follows: TGTGCCAGCAGTACGGACAGGGGGGACGGCGAGCAGTACTTC. Its translation reads: CASSTDRGDGEQYF.